This T cell receptor beta chain was observed in a study of blood T cell repertoires in COVID-19. Whole-study context: T cells, B-cell-depleted T cells, or PBMCs supplied cDNA or gDNA.

Looked up from germline, CDR1 is MNHEY and CDR2 is SMNVEV (reference sequence). Trimming took off 3 bases at V and 2 bases at J, with 10 bases between the two ends. The CDR3 has 14 amino acids. Per the original methods: Estimation of nucleated cell counts relied on the amplification of reference gene primers. Clones were read by immunoSEQ multiplex PCR, and TCRdb kept only the in-frame ones, dropping some. For V, J and clone size, that table is used; D and trimming come from the DNA. The table includes about 220,000 clones, roughly 85% detected once. This sequence joins TRBV27 and TRBJ1-2, with a possible D match to TRBD1 (5 bases). The receptor was derived from a woman between 40 and 55 years old with active or convalescent COVID-19. Sequencing was done on a sample of peripheral blood. This CDR3 is CASSFFGGNYGYTF. DNA of the CDR3: TGTGCCAGCAGTTTTTTCGGGGGGAACTATGGCTACACCTTC.